Below are 10 T cell receptor beta chains sequenced from a single sample in a study of siplizumab effects on memory and regulatory T cells. Sequencing used immunoSEQ multiplex PCR; TCRdb keeps in-frame clones, though not all of them. The sample has about 100,000 clones; 91% are singletons. Sequenced input: CD4+ T cells sorted from blood. These receptors were collected from a human donor in good health.

V gene TRBV6-1 combines with J gene TRBJ1-5; D not certain. CDR1 and CDR2 from the germline V gene are MNHNS and SASEGT. Trimming removed 4 bases from V and 3 bases from J, with 7 bases in between. CDR3 size: 13 residues. Here the CDR3 DNA reads TGTGCCAGCAGTGTGGGTCTCAATCAGCCCCAGCATTTT. Translation: CASSVGLNQPQHF.

The chain uses TRBV19 and TRBJ2-1; 7 nucleotides align to TRBD1. CDR1 and CDR2 (germline): LNHDA, SQIVND (reference sequence). This CDR3 region has 17 residues. After removal of 5 bases from V and 0 bases from J, the junction contained 10 bases not matched to a gene. CDR3 residues: CASSPQGRGLSYNEQFF. CDR3 DNA: TGTGCCAGTAGTCCCCAAGGTAGGGGGCTCTCCTACAATGAGCAGTTCTTC. Full variable domain (outside the CDR3, taken from reference TRBV19 and TRBJ2-1): DGGITQSPKYLFRKEGQNVTLSCEQNLNHDAMYWYRQDPGQGLRLIYYSQIVNDFQKGDIAEGYSVSREKKESFPLTVTSAQKNPTAFYLCASSPQGRGLSYNEQFFGPGTRLTVL.

The chain has TRBV7-8 and TRBJ1-6; TRBD1 agrees at 7 bases. The V gene's germline CDR1 is SGHVS and CDR2 FQNEAQ. The CDR3 loop spans 15 amino acids. V was clipped by 6 bases and J by 5 bases; unmatched bases: 7. CDR3 nucleotide sequence: TGTGCCAGCAGGGTACAGGGGATAGATAATTCACCCCTCCACTTT. This codes for CASRVQGIDNSPLHF.

The chain employs TRBV6-5 and TRBJ2-5; the D call may be TRBD1 or TRBD2 (5 bases each). CDR1 and CDR2 (germline): MNHEY, SVGAGI. Trimming took off 10 bases at V and 0 bases at J, with 12 bases between the two ends. The CDR3 consists of 13 residues. DNA of the CDR3: TGTGCCACCTACGGGACGGACCAAGAGACCCAGTACTTC. Protein sequence: CATYGTDQETQYF.

The chain combines TRBV5-4 with TRBJ2-5; 15 bases fit TRBD2. Germline CDR1 SGHNT, CDR2 YYREEE (reference sequence). This CDR3 spans 15 amino acids. V gave up 4 bases and J gave up 7 bases; unmatched junction bases: 5. CDR3 amino acids: CASSGGLAGGGTQYF. The CDR3 DNA sequence: TGTGCCAGCAGCGGGGGACTAGCGGGGGGTGGGACCCAGTACTTC.

This chain connects TRBV4-1 to TRBJ2-5, with D possibly matching TRBD2 (6 bases). V was clipped by 0 bases and J by 7 bases, with 12 bases between them. The length of the CDR3 is 14 residues. Germline V lookup: CDR1 MGHRA, CDR2 YSYEKL. CDR3 amino acids: CASSQEAGSATQYF. CDR3 in DNA: TGCGCCAGCAGCCAAGAGGCCGGGAGCGCGACCCAGTACTTC.

The chain joins TRBV6-5 to TRBJ2-3; 9 bases are a match to TRBD2. This CDR3 is built from 15 residues. Per the germline V gene, CDR1 is MNHEY and CDR2 is SVGAGI. V dropped 5 bases and J dropped 4; count of bases not matched to a gene: 7. CDR3 bases: TGTGCCAGCAGTACCCGGAGCGGGGGGTCAGATACGCAGTATTTT. This gives the protein CASSTRSGGSDTQYF.

The chain employs TRBV5-6 and TRBJ2-7; D remains unclear. Germline V lookup: CDR1 SGHDT, CDR2 YYEEEE. CDR3 length equals 11 residues. Between the trimmed V and J ends, which lost 3 bases and 9 bases, there was a span of 10 bases. The CDR3: CASSSTSAQYF. CDR3 DNA: TGTGCCAGCAGCTCAACTTCCGCGCAGTACTTC.

The chain employs TRBV7-7 and TRBJ2-5, with TRBD2 identical over 13 bases. Per the germline V gene, CDR1 is SSHAT and CDR2 is FNYEAQ (reference sequence). The J segment lost 1 base and the V segment lost 5 bases, leaving 4 bases of the junction unmatched. The CDR3 sequence is 16 residues long. CDR3 residues: CASSPRLAGGQETQYF. In nucleotides, the CDR3 is TGTGCCAGCAGCCCCAGACTAGCGGGGGGCCAAGAGACCCAGTACTTC.

The rearrangement joins TRBV11-2 to TRBJ1-2; the D is unclear. V lost 5 bases, J lost 4 bases, and 11 bases lay in between. Germline V gives CDR1 SGHAT, CDR2 FQNNGV. The CDR3 extends over 13 amino acids. The CDR3 loop reads CASSPRAAYGYTF. In DNA, the CDR3 is TGTGCCAGCAGCCCTCGCGCAGCCTATGGCTACACCTTC. Together with reference TRBV11-2 and TRBJ1-2, the CDR3 gives the full variable domain: EAGVAQSPRYKIIEKRQSVAFWCNPISGHATLYWYQQILGQGPKLLIQFQNNGVVDDSQLPKDRFSAERLKGVDSTLKIQPAKLEDSAVYLCASSPRAAYGYTFGSGTRLTVV.